This T cell receptor (beta chain) was sequenced for a study of blood T cell repertoires in COVID-19. Germline V gene sequence: CDR1 LNHNV, CDR2 YYDKDF (reference sequence). The length of the CDR3 is 19 residues. The V end lost 0 bases, the J end lost 0 bases, and 15 bases lay between the germline ends. Per the study methods: The authors estimated nucleated cell counts from reference gene primer amplification. Profiling relied on immunoSEQ multiplex PCR, and the TCRdb table lists in-frame clones only, not all of them. From that table come the V and J calls and clone size; the DNA was used to work out D and trimming. The sample lists around 78,000 clones; roughly 91% were seen once.

Material for sequencing was peripheral blood. The chain is built from TRBV15 and TRBJ2-6; the D gene is possibly TRBD1 (5 bases). This receptor was identified in a woman aged 45-59 years in a cohort sampled during active COVID-19. CDR3 bases: TGTGCCACCAGCAGAGAAATTCCCAGGGTCCTCTCTGGGGCCAACGTCCTGACTTTC. Amino acids: CATSREIPRVLSGANVLTF.